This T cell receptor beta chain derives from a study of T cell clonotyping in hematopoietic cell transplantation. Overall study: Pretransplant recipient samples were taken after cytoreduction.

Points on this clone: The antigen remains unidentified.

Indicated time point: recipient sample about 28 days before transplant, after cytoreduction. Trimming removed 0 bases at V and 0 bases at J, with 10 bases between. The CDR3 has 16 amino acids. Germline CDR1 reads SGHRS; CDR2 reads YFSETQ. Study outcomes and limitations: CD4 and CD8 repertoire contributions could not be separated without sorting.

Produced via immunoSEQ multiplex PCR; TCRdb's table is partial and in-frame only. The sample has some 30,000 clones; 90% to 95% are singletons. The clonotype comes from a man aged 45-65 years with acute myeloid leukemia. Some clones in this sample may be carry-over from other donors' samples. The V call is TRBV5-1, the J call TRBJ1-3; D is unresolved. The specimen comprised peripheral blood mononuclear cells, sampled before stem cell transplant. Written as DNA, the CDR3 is TGCGCCAGCAGCTTGGTGTTACGTAACTCTGGAAACACCATATATTTT. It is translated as CASSLVLRNSGNTIYF.